These 2 T cell receptor beta chains were all obtained from the same sample, sequenced in a study of T cell clonality in common variable immunodeficiency. The assay was immunoSEQ multiplex PCR, and TCRdb's table has in-frame clones only and misses some. The sample shows about 43,000 clones, none of them appearing just once. The sequencing sample was made of peripheral blood mononuclear cells. These receptors all come from a person aged 18 to 70 in good health.

There are many counts of this clone. The read ends 3 residues early relative to the CDR3; the germline J gene fills the gap. This chain joins TRBV14 and TRBJ2-7; D not resolved. Germline CDR1 is SGHDN and CDR2 is FVKESK. Trimming shortened V by 1 base and J by 1 base, and 8 bases separated the two germline ends. The CDR3 has 14 amino acids. The CDR3 loop reads CASSQVYGSYEQYF. Incomplete CDR3 DNA: TGTGCCAGCAGCCAAGTTTACGGTTCCTACGAG.

This clone occurred many times. The read halts 3 residues ahead of the CDR3 end, with the missing end drawn from the germline J gene. The chain combines TRBV12-3 or TRBV12-4 with TRBJ2-7; D not resolved. V was pared by 5 bases and J by 0 bases, with 8 bases between. The CDR3 spans 13 residues. The CDR3 bases that were read are TGTGCCAGCAGTGTAGGTAGCTCCTACGAG. This sequence encodes CASSVGSSYE. The entire CDR3 sequence reads CASSVGSSYEQYF.